This T cell receptor (beta chain) comes out of a study of beta chain features in type 1 diabetes. General study findings and limits: Shortening that was moderate but significant affected the TCRB CDR3s of Type 1 diabetes patients in all four CD4+ subsets.

Expressed TCRB transcripts were sequenced, since all the RNA that had been isolated was reverse transcribed. Here immunoSEQ multiplex PCR was the method, and the copy in TCRdb shows in-frame clones only, minus some. In the table there are approximately 600,000 clones, roughly 12% of which are singletons. CDR3 length: 13 amino acids. V shed 1 base and J shed 3 bases, with 7 bases lying between them. Germline V gene sequence: CDR1 SGHNT, CDR2 YYREEE (reference sequence). This clone was counted a few times. Its antigen is unidentified. The same CDR3 arises from other DNA sequences in this sample as well. The source material was naive CD4+ T cells from blood. V usage is TRBV5-4 and J usage is TRBJ2-5; D assignment may be TRBD1 or TRBD2 (5 bases each). This receptor was identified in a man younger than 45 with type 1 diabetes. CDR3 amino acids: CASSLRGEETQYF. CDR3 DNA: TGTGCCAGCAGCTTGAGAGGGGAAGAGACCCAGTACTTC.